The next 10 T cell receptor beta chains were all read from a single sample in a study of T cells in Graves' hyperthyroidism and ophthalmopathy. TCR beta CDR3 regions were amplified from RNA. Researchers ran a first-round RT-PCR on the TCR CDR3 using the HTBI primer set. TCRdb analysed the multiplex PCR reads with MiXCR anew, one entry per CDR3 protein. The repertoire holds approximately 630,000 distinct CDR3 sequences, with around 15% as singletons. Sequenced input: blood. The source is a woman aged 25 to 45 with Graves' hyperthyroidism.

This clonotype was seen a single time. The chain uses TRBV2 and TRBJ2-2, with D perhaps TRBD1 (6 bases). The CDR3 sequence is 12 residues long. In germline, CDR1 is SNHLY, CDR2 FYNNEI. V was trimmed by 6 bases and J by 7 bases, leaving 9 bases between them. The CDR3 loop reads CASRGAGGELFF. As DNA, the CDR3 is TGTGCCAGCAGGGGGGCCGGCGGGGAGCTGTTTTTT.

J is TRBJ1-1 and V is TRBV19; D not resolved. This CDR3 has 13 amino acids. Per the germline V gene, CDR1 is LNHDA and CDR2 is SQIVND (reference sequence). Deletions cut 1 base from V and 7 bases from J, with 10 bases between. The CDR3 here is CASSIGDGGEAFF. The CDR3 DNA follows: TGTGCCAGTAGTATAGGGGATGGAGGTGAAGCTTTCTTT. The full variable domain, completed using reference TRBV19 and TRBJ1-1, is DGGITQSPKYLFRKEGQNVTLSCEQNLNHDAMYWYRQDPGQGLRLIYYSQIVNDFQKGDIAEGYSVSREKKESFPLTVTSAQKNPTAFYLCASSIGDGGEAFFGQGTRLTVV.

In this sample, this clonotype turned up many times. CDR3 sequence (DNA): TGCAGTGCTGATGGACTCACCTACGAGCAGTACTTC. Encoded protein: CSADGLTYEQYF. The genes are TRBV20-1 and TRBJ2-7, with D perhaps matching TRBD2 (5 bases). This CDR3 has 12 amino acids. V was trimmed by 5 bases and J by 2 bases, leaving 10 bases between them. Looked up from germline, CDR1 is DFQATT and CDR2 is SNEGSKA (reference sequence).

This clonotype was observed a handful of times. This chain connects TRBV10-3 to TRBJ2-7, with TRBD2 matching over 9 bases. V shed 3 bases and J 4 bases; nucleotides not matched to a gene: 7. This CDR3 has 15 residues. Germline CDR1 and CDR2: ENHRY and SYGVKD. In DNA form, the CDR3 reads TGTGCCATCAGTGACGCGACTAGCGGTATGTACGAGCAGTACTTC. Amino acid sequence: CAISDATSGMYEQYF.

This clonotype appeared a few times. The chain couples TRBV6-2 or TRBV6-3 to TRBJ2-7, with 7 positions matching TRBD2. V shed 2 bases, J shed 2 bases, and the junction held 6 bases outside the gene matches. Germline V gene sequence: CDR1 MNHEY, CDR2 SVGEGT. This CDR3 comprises 15 residues. The CDR3 spells CASSYARAGTYEQYF. DNA of the CDR3: TGTGCCAGCAGTTACGCGCGAGCGGGAACCTACGAGCAGTACTTC.

The sample holds a few counts of this clonotype. One end of the junction varies from germline; a read error may be responsible. V is TRBV20-1 and J is TRBJ1-1, with 8 bases lining up with TRBD1. CDR1 and CDR2 (germline): DFQATT, SNEGSKA (reference sequence). The CDR3 extends over 14 amino acids. CDR3 in DNA: TGCAGTGCTCACGACAGGGGCATGAACACTGAGGCTTTCTTT. Its protein is CSAHDRGMNTEAFF.

This clonotype showed up many times. This rearrangement joins TRBV27 to TRBJ2-7, with D possibly matching TRBD2 (6 bases). V lost 6 bases to trimming and J lost 5 bases, with 23 bases between them. This CDR3 has 16 amino acids. Germline V gene sequence: CDR1 MNHEY, CDR2 SMNVEV (reference sequence). In nucleotides, the CDR3 is TGTGCCAGCAGCCCCTCTCTTGCGGGGAATGAGGACGAGCAGTACTTC. Protein: CASSPSLAGNEDEQYF.

The J gene is TRBJ1-5, the V gene TRBV19, with D perhaps matching TRBD1 (5 bases). This CDR3 has 15 residues. Germline V gene sequence: CDR1 LNHDA, CDR2 SQIVND (reference sequence). Trimming cost V 10 bases and J 4 bases, with 20 bases left between them. CDR3 DNA: TGTGCCACAATCCCTTCGGGGGGTTTGAATCAGCCCCAGCATTTT. Its translation is CATIPSGGLNQPQHF.

This chain uses TRBV24-1 with TRBJ2-5; TRBD1 agrees at 8 bases. The CDR3 sequence is 15 residues long. V was clipped by 4 bases and J by 3 bases; unmatched bases: 6. The germline V gene encodes CDR1 KGHDR and CDR2 SFDVKD. The CDR3 reads CATSDPWTGKETQYF. The CDR3 nucleotides read TGTGCCACCAGTGACCCCTGGACAGGGAAAGAGACCCAGTACTTC.

The rearrangement links TRBV12-3 or TRBV12-4 to TRBJ2-3; no firm D call. The CDR3 has 15 amino acids. V was cut by 3 bases and J by 3 bases, with 13 bases left in between. CDR3 protein: CASSFARVETDTQYF. The CDR3 nucleotides read TGTGCCAGCAGTTTCGCCCGGGTCGAAACAGATACGCAGTATTTT.